This section outlines one T cell receptor (beta chain) sequence together with its context. Its antigen is undetermined. These data are taken from a study of OX40 agonist ivuxolimab in advanced cancers. CDR3 length: 20 amino acids. Study-wide findings and caveats: At 0.1 to 3.0 mg/kg, clonal expansion of CD4+ and CD8+ blood T cells had occurred by week 6.

Assay used: immunoSEQ multiplex PCR; TCRdb lists only in-frame clones, some missing. Of under 50,000 clones in the sample, 75% to 90% are singletons; the top ten hold 15%. The receptor comes from an adult with an advanced solid tumor such as melanoma, head and neck, liver or kidney cancer. The chain combines TRBV21-1 with TRBJ1-4; TRBD1 is the table's D call, not checked against the DNA. TRBV21-1 is a pseudogene segment. Sequencing was performed on CD4+ or CD8+ T cells sorted from blood, taken in a trial of the OX40 agonist ivuxolimab. The CDR3 region has the DNA TGTGCCAGCAGCTCCCGTTTCGTATTTCACAGTTCATCAACTAATGAAAAACTGTTTTTT. Encoded protein: CASSSRFVFHSSSTNEKLFF.